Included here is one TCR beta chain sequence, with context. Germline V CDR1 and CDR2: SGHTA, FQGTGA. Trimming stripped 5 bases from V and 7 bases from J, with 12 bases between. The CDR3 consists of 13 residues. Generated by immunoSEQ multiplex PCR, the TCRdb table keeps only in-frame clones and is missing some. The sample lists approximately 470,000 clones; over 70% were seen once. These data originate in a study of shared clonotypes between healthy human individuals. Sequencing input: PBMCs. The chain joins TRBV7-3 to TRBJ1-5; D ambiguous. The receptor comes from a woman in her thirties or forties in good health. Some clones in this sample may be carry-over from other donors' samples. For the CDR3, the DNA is TGTGCCAGCAGCCTGGAGCCGGGCCAGCCCCAGCATTTT. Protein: CASSLEPGQPQHF. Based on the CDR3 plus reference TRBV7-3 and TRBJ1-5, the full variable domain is GAGVSQTPSNKVTEKGKYVELRCDPISGHTALYWYRQSLGQGPEFLIYFQGTGAADDSGLPNDRFFAVRPEGSVSTLKIQRTERGDSAVYLCASSLEPGQPQHFGDGTRLSIL.